The source of this T cell receptor (beta chain) is a study of control samples from healthy donors and cancer patients. The CDR3 spans 11 residues. Germline V gives CDR1 MNHNS, CDR2 SASEGT. V was shortened by 3 bases and J by 14 bases, with 13 bases between the two germline ends. Profiled with immunoSEQ multiplex PCR; TCRdb holds only in-frame clones, not every one. The table has roughly 120,000 clones, about 89% seen once; the top ten hold about 7.2%. The clonotype originates from a woman under 30 in good health. The specimen was blood. This chain links TRBV6-1 with TRBJ1-1; D unresolved. CDR3 nucleotide sequence: TGTGCCAGCAGTGAGGATCTGGGAGACTTCTTT. Its protein is CASSEDLGDFF.